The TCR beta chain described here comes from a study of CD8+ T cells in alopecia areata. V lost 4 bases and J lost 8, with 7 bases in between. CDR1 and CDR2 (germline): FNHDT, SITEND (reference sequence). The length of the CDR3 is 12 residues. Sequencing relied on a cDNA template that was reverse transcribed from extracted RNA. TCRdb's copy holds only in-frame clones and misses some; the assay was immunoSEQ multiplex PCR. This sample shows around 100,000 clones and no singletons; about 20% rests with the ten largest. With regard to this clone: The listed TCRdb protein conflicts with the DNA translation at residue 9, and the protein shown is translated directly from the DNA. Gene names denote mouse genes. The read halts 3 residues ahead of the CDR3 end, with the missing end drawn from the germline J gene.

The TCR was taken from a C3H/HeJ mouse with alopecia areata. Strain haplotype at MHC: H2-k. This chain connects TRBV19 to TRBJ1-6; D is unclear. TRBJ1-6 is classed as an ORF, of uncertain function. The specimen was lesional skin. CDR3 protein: CASSPQDSPLYF. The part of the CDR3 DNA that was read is TGTGCCAGCAGTCCACAAGATTCGCCC.